The 18 T cell receptor beta chains below were found in one sample sequenced in a study of CD8 T cells in Susac syndrome. With random hexamers, 0.5 to 1 ug RNA was reverse transcribed. TCRdb itself ran the immunoSEQ multiplex PCR reads through MiXCR, one entry per CDR3 protein. The sample contains approximately 260,000 distinct CDR3 sequences, 90% to 96% of which appear only once. Input material: CD4+ T cells from PBMCs. These receptors originate from a human donor with Susac syndrome.

The chain combines TRBV27 with TRBJ2-7, with a tentative D call TRBD2 (5 bases). The CDR3 sequence is 16 residues long. The V end lost 4 bases, the J end lost 12 bases, and 28 bases lay between the germline ends. CDR1 MNHEY and CDR2 SMNVEV come from the germline V gene (reference sequence). CDR3 region: CASSSSLPGRPGRWYF. The CDR3 DNA follows: TGTGCCAGCAGTTCAAGCCTCCCGGGCCGCCCGGGAAGGTGGTACTTC.

V and J are TRBV11-2 and TRBJ2-6; D gene ambiguous. CDR1 is SGHAT and CDR2 is FQNNGV in the germline V gene. Trimming took off 5 bases at V and 0 bases at J, with 11 bases between the two ends. CDR3 length: 16 residues. The CDR3 coding sequence is TGTGCCAGCAGCCCGCGACTCGGCTCTGGGGCCAACGTCCTGACTTTC. Protein sequence: CASSPRLGSGANVLTF.

V usage is TRBV30 and J usage is TRBJ1-5; the D is unclear. The CDR3 has 13 amino acids. Trimming left V 1 base short and J 5 bases short, with 9 bases between. Germline CDR1 is GTSNPN and CDR2 is SVGIG (reference sequence). The CDR3 is CAWSGGSDQPQHF. In DNA form, the CDR3 reads TGTGCCTGGAGTGGGGGTTCGGATCAGCCCCAGCATTTT.

This clonotype was recorded once. The rearrangement links TRBV28 to TRBJ1-4; no firm D call. V gave up 3 bases and J gave up 4 bases, with 9 bases separating them. The CDR3 sequence is 14 residues long. The germline V gene encodes CDR1 MDHEN and CDR2 SYDVKM. The DNA for the CDR3 is TGTGCCAGCAGTTTCAAGAGCGTTAATGAAAAACTGTTTTTT. This translates into CASSFKSVNEKLFF.

This clonotype appeared a single time. The chain joins TRBV12-3 or TRBV12-4 to TRBJ1-2, with 8 bases fitting TRBD1. The CDR3 has 12 residues. Trimming at V came to 9 bases and at J to 3 bases, leaving 3 bases not matched to a gene. The CDR3 spells CASKDRDYGYTF. The CDR3 DNA reads as TGTGCCAGTAAGGACAGGGACTATGGCTACACCTTC.

J is TRBJ2-7 and V is TRBV4-2, with 10 bases lining up with TRBD1. V gave up 4 bases and J gave up 6 bases; unmatched junction bases: 6. This CDR3 has 14 residues. CDR1 and CDR2 (germline): LGHNA, YNFKEQ. CDR3 in DNA: TGTGCCAGCAGCCTGACCGGGACAGGGGTCGAGCAGTACTTC. Its translation: CASSLTGTGVEQYF.

The CDR3 sequence is CSVDLANTGELFF. In DNA form, the CDR3 reads TGCAGCGTTGATCTGGCGAACACCGGGGAGCTGTTTTTT. V is TRBV29-1 and J is TRBJ2-2; D not resolved. Germline-derived CDR1 and CDR2 are SQVTM and ANQGSEA. V was cut by 3 bases and J by 0 bases, with 5 bases left in between. This CDR3 has 13 residues.

This clonotype has only a few counts. V and J are TRBV7-9 and TRBJ1-1; a weak D match, TRBD1 (5 bases). V was shortened by 1 base and J by 0 bases, with 6 bases between the two germline ends. CDR1 is SEHNR and CDR2 is FQNEAQ in the germline V gene (reference sequence). CDR3 size: 14 residues. CDR3 protein: CASSLEGLNTEAFF. The CDR3 nucleotides read TGTGCCAGCAGCTTAGAGGGGTTGAACACTGAAGCTTTCTTT.

The chain uses TRBV7-3 and TRBJ2-3, with D perhaps matching TRBD1 (7 bases). Per germline, CDR1 SGHTA and CDR2 FQGTGA. The CDR3 covers 16 residues. Trimming took off 5 bases at V and 2 bases at J, with 17 bases between the two ends. The CDR3 nucleotides are TGTGCCAGCAGCCCCCAGGGGGGCAGGTTCACAGATACGCAGTATTTT. It encodes CASSPQGGRFTDTQYF.

The gene calls are TRBV7-9 and TRBJ2-7; D may be TRBD1 or TRBD2 (5 bases each). CDR1 and CDR2 from the germline V gene are SEHNR and FQNEAQ (reference sequence). The CDR3 is made up of 13 amino acids. Trimming removed 4 bases from V and 2 bases from J, with 9 bases in between. The CDR3 sequence: CASSSGATYEQYF. The CDR3 coding sequence is TGTGCCAGCAGCTCCGGGGCCACCTACGAGCAGTACTTC.

The chain is built from TRBV29-1 and TRBJ1-2; possibly TRBD1 for D (5 bases). Germline V lookup: CDR1 SQVTM, CDR2 ANQGSEA. The V gene lost 7 bases and the J gene lost 7 bases, with 19 bases spanning the gap. This CDR3 is 13 amino acids long. CDR3 in amino acids: CSAVDTQRGGYTF. The CDR3 DNA is TGCAGCGCCGTAGACACCCAGAGGGGTGGCTACACCTTC.

The chain employs TRBV30 and TRBJ1-1; weak D call: TRBD1 (6 bases). The CDR3 is 16 amino acids. The germline V gene encodes CDR1 GTSNPN and CDR2 SVGIG (reference sequence). V was pared by 2 bases and J by 1 base, with 17 bases between. CDR3 in amino acids: CAWSPGGALRNTEAFF. As DNA, the CDR3 is TGTGCCTGGAGTCCGGGGGGGGCCCTGAGGAACACTGAAGCTTTCTTT.

V usage is TRBV20-1 and J usage is TRBJ1-2; D is uncertain. V was pared by 1 base and J by 8 bases, with 14 bases between. Looked up from germline, CDR1 is DFQATT and CDR2 is SNEGSKA (reference sequence). CDR3 length: 13 amino acids. The CDR3 is CSARVDPTGGYTF. The CDR3 nucleotides read TGCAGTGCTAGAGTGGACCCTACCGGGGGCTACACCTTC.

This clonotype was found once. The chain joins TRBV30 to TRBJ2-7; the match to TRBD1 covers 9 bases. In germline, CDR1 is GTSNPN, CDR2 SVGIG (reference sequence). The CDR3 spans 14 residues. Germline trimming cut 0 bases from V and 4 bases from J; bases unmatched to any gene: 4. The CDR3 region has the DNA TGTGCCTGGAGTGTACAGGGGGCAATGTACGAGCAGTACTTC. Translating gives CAWSVQGAMYEQYF.

The V call is TRBV15, the J call TRBJ2-2; the match to TRBD1 covers 10 bases. The CDR3 consists of 15 residues. Germline trimming cut 6 bases from V and 6 bases from J; bases unmatched to any gene: 7. Germline V CDR1 and CDR2: LNHNV, YYDKDF (reference sequence). CDR3 nucleotide sequence: TGTGCCACCAGGCGCCGGGGACAGGGGTCCGGGGAGCTGTTTTTT. Translation: CATRRRGQGSGELFF.

The chain carries TRBV9 and TRBJ2-3; 7 bases are shared with TRBD2. This CDR3 comprises 12 residues. J was trimmed by 2 bases and V by 9 bases; bases with no gene match: 3. Germline V gene sequence: CDR1 SGDLS, CDR2 YYNGEE. Here the CDR3 reads CATSGNTDTQYF. As DNA, the CDR3 is TGTGCCACAAGCGGGAACACAGATACGCAGTATTTT.

V gene TRBV11-2 combines with J gene TRBJ2-7; 11 nucleotides agree with TRBD1. From germline, CDR1 is SGHAT and CDR2 FQNNGV. After removal of 5 bases from V and 3 bases from J, the junction contained 9 bases not matched to a gene. CDR3 length equals 16 residues. The CDR3 nucleotides are TGTGCCAGCAGCCCTGAAGGACAGGGGGCCTTCTACGAGCAGTACTTC. Translated: CASSPEGQGAFYEQYF. The whole variable domain, filled in from reference TRBV11-2 and TRBJ2-7, reads EAGVAQSPRYKIIEKRQSVAFWCNPISGHATLYWYQQILGQGPKLLIQFQNNGVVDDSQLPKDRFSAERLKGVDSTLKIQPAKLEDSAVYLCASSPEGQGAFYEQYFGPGTRLTVT.

This clonotype was found a few times. This chain uses TRBV18 with TRBJ2-5; 8 positions agree with TRBD1. The V gene's germline CDR1 is KGHSH and CDR2 LQKENI. Trimming removed 2 bases from V and 4 bases from J; junction bases left unmatched: 3. This CDR3 is 14 amino acids long. The CDR3 loop is CASSPGQGGETQYF. The CDR3 DNA sequence: TGTGCCAGCTCACCAGGACAGGGAGGAGAGACCCAGTACTTC.